This TCR beta chain was observed in a study of shared clonotypes between healthy human individuals. Only CD45RO-negative cells positively selected for CCR7 counted as naive CD8 cells, so terminally differentiated effector memory CD45RA+ cells were excluded. In regard to this clone: Antigen: not known.

There are 13 residues in the CDR3. V gave up 0 bases and J gave up 8 bases, with 11 bases separating them. Germline V gives CDR1 SQVTM, CDR2 ANQGSEA. The repertoire was sequenced with immunoSEQ multiplex PCR; TCRdb's copy has only in-frame clones and lacks some. In the table there are almost 700,000 clones, about 92% of which are singletons. Overall study results and limits: Relative to clonotypes present in all four donors, those not shared had lower generation probabilities.

The TCR originated in a man aged 25-45 years in good health. The sequenced material came from naive CD8+ T cells sorted from blood. This chain links TRBV29-1 with TRBJ2-1; a possible D gene is TRBD2 (6 bases). The CDR3 protein is CSVEDWSGHEQFF. The CDR3 DNA is TGCAGCGTTGAAGATTGGAGCGGGCATGAGCAGTTCTTC.